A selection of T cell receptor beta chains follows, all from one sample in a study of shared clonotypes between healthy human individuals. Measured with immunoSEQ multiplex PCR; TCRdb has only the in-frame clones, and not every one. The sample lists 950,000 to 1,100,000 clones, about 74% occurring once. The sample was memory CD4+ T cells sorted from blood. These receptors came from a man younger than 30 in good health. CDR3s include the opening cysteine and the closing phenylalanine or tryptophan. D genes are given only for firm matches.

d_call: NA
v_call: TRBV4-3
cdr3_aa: CASSPGAGVVNQPQHF

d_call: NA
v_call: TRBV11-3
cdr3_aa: CASSLNPGSYEQYF

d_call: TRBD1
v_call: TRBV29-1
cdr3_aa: CSVQGGPYGYTF

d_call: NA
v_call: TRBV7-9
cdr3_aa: CASSLSAPPYEQYF

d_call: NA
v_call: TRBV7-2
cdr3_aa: CASSSNGGRGNYEQYF

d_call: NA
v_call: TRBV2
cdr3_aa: CASRQGPGELFF

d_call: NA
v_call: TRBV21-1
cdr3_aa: CASSKTREETQYF

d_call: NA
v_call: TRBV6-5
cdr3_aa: CASRRGGTGELFF

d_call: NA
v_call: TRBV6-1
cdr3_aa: CASFEGGNYGYTF

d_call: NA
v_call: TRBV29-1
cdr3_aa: CSAPGTGGVTDTQYF

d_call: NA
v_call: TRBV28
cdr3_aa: CASSLTGPGGSAEQFF